One and the same sample provided the 22 T cell receptor beta chains below, sequenced in a study of T cell responses to AZD1222 COVID-19 vaccine. Data came from immunoSEQ multiplex PCR; TCRdb stores just in-frame clones and leaves some out. Of about 97,000 clones listed, around nine tenths are singletons. The specimen was peripheral blood, collected on day 0 of AZD1222 vaccination. Source of these receptors: an adult in good health.

The chain uses TRBV11-2 and TRBJ2-1; D gene uncertain. Germline V gives CDR1 SGHAT, CDR2 FQNNGV. Trimming pared 3 bases from V and 4 bases from J, leaving 4 bases between. CDR3 length: 12 amino acids. CDR3 DNA: TGTGCCAGCAGCTTGGGATACAATGAGCAGTTCTTC. It translates to CASSLGYNEQFF.

The chain employs TRBV1 and TRBJ1-1. TRBV1 is deemed a pseudogene. CDR3 length: 17 residues. In DNA form, the CDR3 reads TGCACCAGCAGCCAAGAGCGGATTATTAGTCTGAACACTGAAGCTTTCTTT. Translation: CTSSQERIISLNTEAFF.

This sequence joins TRBV15 and TRBJ1-1; no clear D gene. Germline CDR1 LNHNV, CDR2 YYDKDF (reference sequence). The V end lost 1 base, the J end lost 3 bases, and 3 bases lay between the germline ends. The CDR3 is made up of 12 amino acids. The CDR3 sequence: CATSRVYTEAFF. CDR3 DNA: TGTGCCACCAGCAGAGTGTACACTGAAGCTTTCTTT.

V is TRBV9 and J is TRBJ1-1; TRBD1 matches at 9 bases. This CDR3 comprises 15 residues. Germline CDR1 is SGDLS and CDR2 is YYNGEE. The ends lost 0 bases at V and 6 bases at J; junction bases unmatched: 6. The CDR3 DNA is TGTGCCAGCAGCGTAGGCGGGACAGGGTCCTCTGAAGCTTTCTTT. Translating it yields CASSVGGTGSSEAFF.

The chain couples TRBV5-1 to TRBJ1-1, with D possibly TRBD1 on 5 matching bases. There are 15 residues in the CDR3. Germline CDR1 SGHRS, CDR2 YFSETQ. V was trimmed by 4 bases and J by 4 bases, leaving 17 bases between them. The CDR3 bases are TGCGCCAGCAGCCTGGTGCGGGGCGGAGGCACTGAAGCTTTCTTT. Amino acids: CASSLVRGGGTEAFF.

V usage is TRBV28 and J usage is TRBJ1-6, with D hard to call. V was clipped by 4 bases and J by 9 bases, with 10 bases between them. This CDR3 contains 13 residues. Germline lookup yields CDR1 MDHEN and CDR2 SYDVKM. The DNA for the CDR3 is TGTGCCAGCAGTTCCCCTCCGAGTTCACCCCTCCACTTT. Encoded protein: CASSSPPSSPLHF.

The chain links TRBV6-2 or TRBV6-3 to TRBJ2-7; 7 positions agree with TRBD1. The germline V gene has CDR1 MNHEY and CDR2 SVGEGT. The CDR3 sequence is 17 residues long. V gave up 6 bases and J gave up 5 bases; unmatched junction bases: 19. The CDR3 region has the DNA TGTGCCAGCAGCCACCTCGTTCCAGGGGGTTTGTACCACGAGCAGTACTTC. Its translation is CASSHLVPGGLYHEQYF.

The rearrangement uses TRBV3-1 (or the pseudogene TRBV3-2) and TRBJ1-6; TRBD1 might be the D (5 bases). Germline lookup yields CDR1 LGHDT and CDR2 YNNKEL (reference sequence). The CDR3 runs 14 residues. The V gene lost 1 base and the J gene lost 10 bases, with 11 bases spanning the gap. CDR3 coding DNA: TGTGCCAGCAGCCAAGCGGGGGATGGCTCACCCCTCCACTTT. Its translation is CASSQAGDGSPLHF.

The chain joins TRBV7-2 to TRBJ2-7; the match to TRBD1 covers 9 bases. The CDR3 extends over 14 amino acids. J was trimmed by 5 bases and V by 5 bases; bases with no gene match: 7. Germline CDR1 reads SGHTA; CDR2 reads FQGNSA. CDR3 nucleotides: TGTGCCAGCAGCGCTGGGACAGGGTCCCACGAGCAGTACTTC. Protein product: CASSAGTGSHEQYF.

This clone was detected only once. The V call is TRBV2, the J call TRBJ1-1; 8 bases fit TRBD1. CDR3 size: 12 residues. Germline CDR1 is SNHLY and CDR2 is FYNNEI. The ends lost 9 bases at V and 1 base at J; junction bases unmatched: 1. In DNA form, the CDR3 reads TGTGCCAGGACAGGGGAGAACACTGAAGCTTTCTTT. Protein: CARTGENTEAFF.

This sequence joins TRBV27 and TRBJ1-5; the D gene is possibly TRBD1 (5 bases). Germline lookup yields CDR1 MNHEY and CDR2 SMNVEV (reference sequence). V was trimmed by 2 bases and J by 2 bases, leaving 16 bases between them. The CDR3 contains 17 residues. The DNA for the CDR3 is TGTGCCAGCAGTTTACGGGGGGGGGTACTTGGCAATCAGCCCCAGCATTTT. It encodes CASSLRGGVLGNQPQHF.

The chain uses TRBV28 and TRBJ1-5, with D uncertain. Germline CDR1 reads MDHEN; CDR2 reads SYDVKM. The CDR3 is 14 residues long. V shed 6 bases and J shed 5 bases, with 14 bases lying between them. The CDR3 nucleotides are TGTGCCAGCAGACTAGACTTTACCTATCAGCCCCAGCATTTT. Its translation is CASRLDFTYQPQHF.

V usage is TRBV5-8 and J usage is TRBJ2-7; perhaps TRBD1 as D (6 bases). V was pared by 6 bases and J by 4 bases, with 20 bases between. Germline V gives CDR1 SGHTS, CDR2 YDEGEE. The CDR3 is 15 amino acids. The CDR3 sequence: CASNTQGHSDYEQYF. The CDR3 DNA sequence: TGTGCCAGCAACACTCAGGGGCATAGTGATTACGAGCAGTACTTC. Combining the CDR3 with reference TRBV5-8 and TRBJ2-7 gives the whole variable domain EAGVTQSPTHLIKTRGQQATLRCSPISGHTSVYWYQQALGLGLQFLLWYDEGEERNRGNFPPRFSGRQFPNYSSELNVNALELEDSALYLCASNTQGHSDYEQYFGPGTRLTVT.

The genes are TRBV4-1 and TRBJ2-7, with D unresolved. Per germline, CDR1 MGHRA and CDR2 YSYEKL. This CDR3 has 13 residues. V was shortened by 1 base and J by 6 bases, with 10 bases between the two germline ends. CDR3 sequence reads: CASSQVPGPEQYF. CDR3 DNA: TGCGCCAGCAGCCAAGTTCCCGGGCCCGAGCAGTACTTC.

The chain couples TRBV10-3 to TRBJ2-5, with 8 bases aligning to TRBD1. The V gene end was trimmed by 2 bases and the J gene end by 4 bases; junction bases not matched to a gene: 0. CDR1 ENHRY and CDR2 SYGVKD come from the germline V gene. CDR3 length: 13 amino acids. The DNA of the CDR3 is TGTGCCATCAGTGAGCAGGGGGCAGAGACCCAGTACTTC. Its translation is CAISEQGAETQYF.

The V and J genes are TRBV28 and TRBJ1-4; TRBD1 aligns across 7 bases. Germline V gene data show CDR1 as MDHEN and CDR2 as SYDVKM. CDR3 length equals 15 residues. V lost 4 bases to trimming and J lost 0 bases; unmatched junction nucleotides: 2. Here the CDR3 reads CASSWDSATNEKLFF. CDR3 DNA: TGTGCCAGCAGTTGGGACAGTGCAACTAATGAAAAACTGTTTTTT.

V usage is TRBV6-5 and J usage is TRBJ1-5; the D gene is possibly TRBD1 (6 bases). Germline lookup yields CDR1 MNHEY and CDR2 SVGAGI. Trimming removed 7 bases at V and 6 bases at J, with 19 bases between. The CDR3 covers 15 residues. The CDR3 DNA sequence: TGTGCCAGCACTGTCGGGGGCGCTTCGTCTCAGCCCCAGCATTTT. This sequence encodes CASTVGGASSQPQHF.

The chain has TRBV28 and TRBJ2-5; TRBD2 agrees at 8 bases. Per germline, CDR1 MDHEN and CDR2 SYDVKM. V trimming: 5 bases; J trimming: 1 base; junction bases outside the gene matches: 15. The CDR3 contains 18 residues. CDR3 in amino acids: CASSEQGLGTRSQETQYF. The CDR3 DNA sequence: TGTGCCAGCAGTGAACAGGGCTTAGGGACTAGGAGCCAAGAGACCCAGTACTTC.

The rearrangement links TRBV7-2 to TRBJ2-7; 7 bases line up with TRBD1. The germline V gene encodes CDR1 SGHTA and CDR2 FQGNSA. The CDR3 loop spans 12 amino acids. Trimming took 5 bases from V and 6 from J; bases not matched to a gene: 4. This chain's CDR3 is CASSHTGAEQYF. The CDR3 nucleotides read TGTGCCAGCAGCCATACAGGGGCCGAGCAGTACTTC. Full variable domain (remainder filled in from reference TRBV7-2 and TRBJ2-7): GAGVSQSPSNKVTEKGKDVELRCDPISGHTALYWYRQSLGQGLEFLIYFQGNSAPDKSGLPSDRFSAERTGGSVSTLTIQRTQQEDSAVYLCASSHTGAEQYFGPGTRLTVT.

This clone showed up just once. The V call is TRBV27, the J call TRBJ1-1, with TRBD1 matching over 12 bases. Germline V lookup: CDR1 MNHEY, CDR2 SMNVEV (reference sequence). V gave up 6 bases and J gave up 5 bases; unmatched junction bases: 10. The CDR3 covers 16 residues. DNA of the CDR3: TGTGCCAGCAGAACCGGGACAGGGGGCGGTGGGACTGAAGCTTTCTTT. Translated, it gives CASRTGTGGGGTEAFF.

This clone has just one count. The J gene is TRBJ1-5, the V gene TRBV7-2; the D gene is possibly TRBD1 (6 bases). This CDR3 is built from 13 residues. V gave up 2 bases and J gave up 7 bases, with 9 bases separating them. In germline, CDR1 is SGHTA, CDR2 FQGNSA. The CDR3 sequence: CASSLKGGQPQHF. For the CDR3, the DNA is TGTGCCAGCAGCTTAAAGGGGGGACAGCCCCAGCATTTT. The full variable domain, with the rest looked up from reference TRBV7-2 and TRBJ1-5, is GAGVSQSPSNKVTEKGKDVELRCDPISGHTALYWYRQSLGQGLEFLIYFQGNSAPDKSGLPSDRFSAERTGGSVSTLTIQRTQQEDSAVYLCASSLKGGQPQHFGDGTRLSIL.

The chain carries TRBV3-1 (or the pseudogene TRBV3-2) and TRBJ2-5; D remains ambiguous. The CDR3 contains 15 residues. V gave up 2 bases and J gave up 1 base, with 11 bases separating them. CDR1 is LGHDT and CDR2 is YNNKEL in the germline V gene (reference sequence). The CDR3 protein is CASSQCSRPQETQYF. The CDR3 bases are TGTGCCAGCAGCCAATGCAGCAGGCCCCAAGAGACCCAGTACTTC.